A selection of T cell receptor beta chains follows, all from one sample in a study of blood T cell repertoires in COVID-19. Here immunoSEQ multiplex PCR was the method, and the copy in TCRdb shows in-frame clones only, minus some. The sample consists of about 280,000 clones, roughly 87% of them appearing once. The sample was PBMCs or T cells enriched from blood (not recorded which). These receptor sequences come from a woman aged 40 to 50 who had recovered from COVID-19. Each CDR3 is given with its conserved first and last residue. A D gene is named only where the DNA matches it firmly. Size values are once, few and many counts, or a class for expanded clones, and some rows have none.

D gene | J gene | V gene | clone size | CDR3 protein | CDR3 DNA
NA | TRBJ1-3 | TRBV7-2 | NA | CASKHRDRSGNTIYF | TGTGCCAGCAAACACAGGGACCGCTCTGGAAACACCATATATTTT
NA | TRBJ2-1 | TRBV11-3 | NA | CASSQEGADEQFF | TGTGCCAGCAGCCAAGAAGGCGCGGATGAGCAGTTCTTC
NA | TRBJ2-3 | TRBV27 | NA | CASSLSELLTDTQYF | TGTGCCAGCAGTTTATCGGAGTTACTTACAGATACGCAGTATTTT
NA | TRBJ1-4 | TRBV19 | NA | CASSLAAGGEKLFF | TGTGCCAGTAGTCTCGCCGCGGGGGGCGAAAAACTGTTTTTT
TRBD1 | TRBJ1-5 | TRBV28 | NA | CASNTQGAPRNQPQHF | TGTGCCAGCAACACCCAGGGGGCGCCCCGCAATCAGCCCCAGCATTTT
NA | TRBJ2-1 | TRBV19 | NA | CASSIVESGRGRYNEQFF | TGTGCCAGTAGTATAGTGGAGTCCGGCAGGGGCCGCTACAATGAGCAGTTCTTC
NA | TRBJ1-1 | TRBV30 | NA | CAWRPQGIGSAFF | TGTGCCTGGAGGCCCCAGGGGATAGGGAGCGCTTTCTTT
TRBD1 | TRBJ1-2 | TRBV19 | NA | CASRTGGRGYTF | TGTGCCAGTAGGACAGGGGGCAGAGGCTACACCTTC
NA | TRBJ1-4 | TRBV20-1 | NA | CSASEASRGEKLFF | TGCAGTGCTAGTGAGGCTTCCCGCGGGGAAAAACTGTTTTTT
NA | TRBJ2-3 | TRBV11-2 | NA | CASSFGAVAGLGDTQYF | TGTGCCAGCAGCTTCGGTGCCGTTGCGGGATTGGGAGATACGCAGTATTTT
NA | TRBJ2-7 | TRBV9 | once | CASSVGNRVSEQYF | TGTGCCAGCAGCGTAGGGAACAGGGTTTCCGAGCAGTACTTC
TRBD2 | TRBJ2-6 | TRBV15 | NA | CATSNLAGGPSGANVLTF | TGTGCCACCAGCAATCTAGCGGGAGGGCCATCTGGGGCCAACGTCCTGACTTTC
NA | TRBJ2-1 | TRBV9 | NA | CASSVTGISYNEQFF | TGTGCCAGCAGCGTTACGGGTATCTCCTACAATGAGCAGTTCTTC
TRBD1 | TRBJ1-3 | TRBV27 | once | CASSPDRDQYTIYF | TGTGCCAGCAGTCCTGACAGGGATCAATACACCATATATTTT
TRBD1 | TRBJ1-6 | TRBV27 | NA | CASSQQGTGESPLHF | TGTGCCAGCAGCCAGCAAGGGACAGGGGAATCACCCCTCCACTTT
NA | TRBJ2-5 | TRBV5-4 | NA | CASSGAIAETQYF | TGTGCCAGCAGCGGGGCCATTGCCGAGACCCAGTACTTC
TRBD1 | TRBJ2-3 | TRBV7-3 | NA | CASSNRTGGTDTQYF | TGTGCCAGCAGCAACCGGACAGGAGGCACAGATACGCAGTATTTT
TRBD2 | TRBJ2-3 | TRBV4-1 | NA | CASSQFGTSGGTDTQYF | TGCGCCAGCAGCCAGTTCGGGACTAGCGGGGGCACAGATACGCAGTATTTT
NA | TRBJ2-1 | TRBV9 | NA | CASSPTGSDGEQFF | TGTGCCAGCAGCCCAACCGGGAGCGACGGTGAGCAGTTCTTC
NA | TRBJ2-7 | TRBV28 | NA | CASSSLGPYEQYF | TGTGCCAGCAGTTCCCTTGGGCCTTACGAGCAGTACTTC
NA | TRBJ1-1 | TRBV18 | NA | CASSPSRGSNTEAFF | TGTGCCAGCTCACCAAGCAGGGGATCGAACACTGAAGCTTTCTTT
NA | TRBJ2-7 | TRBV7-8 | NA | CASTERMGLARYEQYF | TGTGCCAGCACCGAAAGGATGGGTCTAGCTCGCTACGAGCAGTACTTC
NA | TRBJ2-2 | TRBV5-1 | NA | CASSVTVLRAPGELFF | TGCGCCAGCAGCGTAACAGTCCTACGAGCCCCCGGGGAGCTGTTTTTT
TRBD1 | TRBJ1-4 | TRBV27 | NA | CASSSHRGSNEKLFF | TGTGCCAGCAGTTCACACAGGGGATCTAATGAAAAACTGTTTTTT
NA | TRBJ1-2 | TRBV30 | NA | CAWSVPPGNYGYTF | TGTGCCTGGAGTGTACCCCCGGGGAACTATGGCTACACCTTC
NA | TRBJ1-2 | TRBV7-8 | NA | CASSLVSVDGYTF | TGTGCCAGCAGCTTAGTGAGTGTAGATGGCTACACCTTC
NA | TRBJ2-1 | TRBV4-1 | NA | CASSLSSVRVSREQFF | TGCGCCAGCAGCTTATCCTCGGTCAGGGTTTCGAGGGAGCAGTTCTTC
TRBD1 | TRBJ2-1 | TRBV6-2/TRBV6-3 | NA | CASSSTTGAISYNEQFF | TGTGCCAGCAGCTCAACGACAGGGGCCATCTCCTACAATGAGCAGTTCTTC
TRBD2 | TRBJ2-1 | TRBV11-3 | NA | CASSLMSGSNNEQFF | TGTGCCAGCAGCTTAATGAGCGGGAGTAACAATGAGCAGTTCTTC
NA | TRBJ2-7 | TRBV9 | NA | CASSAGSGSYEQYF | TGTGCCAGCAGCGCTGGGAGTGGCTCCTACGAGCAGTACTTC
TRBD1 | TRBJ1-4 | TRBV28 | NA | CASSLRDRGYSTTNEKLFF | TGTGCCAGCAGTTTGCGGGACAGGGGGTACAGTACAACTAATGAAAAACTGTTTTTT
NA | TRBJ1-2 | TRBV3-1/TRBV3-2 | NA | CASSSEGQANYGYTF | TGTGCCAGCAGCTCGGAGGGGCAAGCTAACTATGGCTACACCTTC
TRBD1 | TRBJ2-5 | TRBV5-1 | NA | CASATSTGGETQYF | TGCGCCAGCGCTACCTCGACAGGGGGAGAGACCCAGTACTTC
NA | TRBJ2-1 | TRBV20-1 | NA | CSARAGVEEFF | TGCAGTGCTAGAGCGGGAGTAGAGGAGTTCTTC
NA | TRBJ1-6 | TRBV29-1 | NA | CSVESGGSLHF | TGCAGCGTTGAATCGGGAGGGTCCCTCCACTTT